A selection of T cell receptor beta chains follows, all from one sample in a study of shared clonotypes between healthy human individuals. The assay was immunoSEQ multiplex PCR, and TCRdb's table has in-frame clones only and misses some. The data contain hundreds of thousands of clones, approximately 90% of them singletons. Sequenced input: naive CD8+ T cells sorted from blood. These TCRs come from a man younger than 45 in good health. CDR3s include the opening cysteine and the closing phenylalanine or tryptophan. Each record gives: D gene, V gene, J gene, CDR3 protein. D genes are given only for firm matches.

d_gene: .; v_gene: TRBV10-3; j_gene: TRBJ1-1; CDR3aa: CAISEFGDRGTEAFF
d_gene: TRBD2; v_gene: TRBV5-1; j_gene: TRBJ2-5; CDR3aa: CASSLYILAGGETQYF
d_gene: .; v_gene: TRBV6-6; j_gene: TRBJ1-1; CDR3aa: CASRMRGEVGTEAFF
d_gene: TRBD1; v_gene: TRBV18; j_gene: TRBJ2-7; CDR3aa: CASSPRGQGAYEQYF
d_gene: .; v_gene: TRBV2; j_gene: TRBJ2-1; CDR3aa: CASSEGHRASSYNEQFF
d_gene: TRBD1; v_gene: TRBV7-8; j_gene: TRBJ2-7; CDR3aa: CASSPYDAGQGFYEQYF
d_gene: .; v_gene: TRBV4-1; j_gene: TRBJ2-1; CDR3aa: CASSQAPPGVQFF
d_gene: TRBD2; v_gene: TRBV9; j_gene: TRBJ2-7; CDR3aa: CASSAGETSYYEQYF
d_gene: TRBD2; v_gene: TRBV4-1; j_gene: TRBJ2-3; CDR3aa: CASSHPKAGGTDTQYF
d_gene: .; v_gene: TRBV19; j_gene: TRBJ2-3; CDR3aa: CASSFIATSTDTQYF
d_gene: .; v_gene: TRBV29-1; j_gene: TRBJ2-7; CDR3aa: CSVKAPSTYEQYF
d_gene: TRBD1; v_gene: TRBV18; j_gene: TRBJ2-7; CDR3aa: CASSPRDRAYYEQYF
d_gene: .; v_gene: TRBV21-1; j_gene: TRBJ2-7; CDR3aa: CASRPTSGSSYEQYF
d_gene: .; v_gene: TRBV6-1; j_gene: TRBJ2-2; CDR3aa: CASSGVAVNTGELFF
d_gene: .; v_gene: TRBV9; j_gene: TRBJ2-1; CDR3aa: CASSVGGENEQFF
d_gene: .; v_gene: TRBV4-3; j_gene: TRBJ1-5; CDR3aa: CASSQAHSEELGPQHF
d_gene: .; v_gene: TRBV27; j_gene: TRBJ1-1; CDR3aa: CASRPGMVLNTEAFF
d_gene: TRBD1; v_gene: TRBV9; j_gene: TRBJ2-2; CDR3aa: CASSVHNRGLSGELFF
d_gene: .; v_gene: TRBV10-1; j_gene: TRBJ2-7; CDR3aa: CASSEAVSGTGEQYF
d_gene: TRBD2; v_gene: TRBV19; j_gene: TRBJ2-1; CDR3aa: CASRRLAGDFEQFF
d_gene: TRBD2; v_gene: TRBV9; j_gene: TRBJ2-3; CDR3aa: CASSARAGERSDTQYF
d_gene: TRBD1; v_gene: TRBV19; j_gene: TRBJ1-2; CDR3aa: CASSQGQPYGYTF
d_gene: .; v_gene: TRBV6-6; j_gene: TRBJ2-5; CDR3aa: CASSYSGQGGETQYF
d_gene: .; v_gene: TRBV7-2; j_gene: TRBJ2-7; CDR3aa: CASSLYHPGEQYF